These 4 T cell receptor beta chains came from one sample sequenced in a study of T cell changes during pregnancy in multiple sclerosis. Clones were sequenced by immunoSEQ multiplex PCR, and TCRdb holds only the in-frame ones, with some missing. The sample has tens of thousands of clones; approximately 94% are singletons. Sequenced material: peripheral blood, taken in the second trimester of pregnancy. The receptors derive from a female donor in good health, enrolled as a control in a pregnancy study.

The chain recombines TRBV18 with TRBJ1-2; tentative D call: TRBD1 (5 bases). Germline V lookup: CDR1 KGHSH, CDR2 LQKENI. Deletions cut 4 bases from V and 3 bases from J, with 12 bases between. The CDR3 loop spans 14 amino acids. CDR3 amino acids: CASSLGTAYYGYTF. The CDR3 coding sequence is TGTGCCAGCTCACTAGGGACTGCATACTATGGCTACACCTTC.

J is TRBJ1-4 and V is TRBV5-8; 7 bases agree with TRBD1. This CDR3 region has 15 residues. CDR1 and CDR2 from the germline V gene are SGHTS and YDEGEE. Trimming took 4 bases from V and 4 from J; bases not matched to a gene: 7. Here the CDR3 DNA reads TGTGCCAGCAGCCCCGGGACAGCCGATAATGAAAAACTGTTTTTT. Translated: CASSPGTADNEKLFF.

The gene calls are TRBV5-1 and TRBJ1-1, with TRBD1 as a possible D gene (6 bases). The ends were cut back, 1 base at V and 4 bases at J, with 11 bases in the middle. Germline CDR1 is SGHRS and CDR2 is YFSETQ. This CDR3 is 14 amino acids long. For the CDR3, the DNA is TGCGCCAGCAGCTTGTCCGACAGGATCACTGAAGCTTTCTTT. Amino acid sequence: CASSLSDRITEAFF.

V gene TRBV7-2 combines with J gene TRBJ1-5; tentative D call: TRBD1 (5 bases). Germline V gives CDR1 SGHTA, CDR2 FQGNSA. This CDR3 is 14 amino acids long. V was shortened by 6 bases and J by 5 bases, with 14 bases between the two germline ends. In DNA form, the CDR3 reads TGTGCCAGCAGATTCATGGGGGGAGATCAGCCCCAGCATTTT. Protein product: CASRFMGGDQPQHF.